This T cell receptor (beta chain) was recorded in a study of T cells in Graves' hyperthyroidism and ophthalmopathy. RNA transcripts gave rise to amplified TCR beta CDR3 regions. First-round RT-PCR targeting the TCR CDR3 was performed with the HTBI primer set. From the multiplex PCR reads, TCRdb called clonotypes with MiXCR, one entry per CDR3 protein. The data contain hundreds of thousands of distinct CDR3 sequences, roughly 20% of them singletons. Clinical Activity Scores of at least 3, NOSPECS grades of at least 4 and durations under 3 months characterized ophthalmopathy patients. Each diagnosis drew on symptoms, thyroxine, TRAb, thyroid ultrasound and orbital computed tomography findings. For this clonotype: The antigen is not known.

Study results and caveats: A 13 V-J model separated ophthalmopathy from stable hyperthyroidism.

Trimming removed 0 bases from V and 0 bases from J, with 12 bases in between. CDR3 length: 16 amino acids. From germline, CDR1 is KGHSH and CDR2 LQKENI. The sequencing input was blood. This chain connects TRBV18 to TRBJ2-7; D might be TRBD2 (5 bases). The clonotype originates from a man under 40 with Graves' ophthalmopathy. CDR3 bases: TGTGCCAGCTCACCACCGGACTGGGCCATCTCCTACGAGCAGTACTTC. As protein: CASSPPDWAISYEQYF.